This T cell receptor beta chain stems from a study of control samples from healthy donors and cancer patients. Germline V gene data show CDR1 as LGHDT and CDR2 as YNNKEL (reference sequence). The CDR3 is made up of 16 amino acids. Between the trimmed V and J ends, which lost 0 bases and 5 bases, there was a span of 16 bases. Some clones are missing from TCRdb's copy, which holds only in-frame ones; the method was immunoSEQ multiplex PCR. The sample consists of 120,000 or so clones, roughly 92% of them appearing once. V usage is TRBV3-1 (or the pseudogene TRBV3-2) and J usage is TRBJ2-5, with D unclear. The sample taken for sequencing was PBMCs. The TCR originated in a man older than 75 with head and neck cancer. CDR3 protein: CASSQDPPASWETQYF. The CDR3, as DNA: TGTGCCAGCAGCCAAGATCCTCCAGCGTCGTGGGAGACCCAGTACTTC.